This TCR beta chain was found in a study of read filtering for tumor transcriptome and immune sequencing. Study background: Mean patient age was about 66 years, range 47 to 80; roughly 18 male, around 15 female. RNA-seq yielded only roughly 75 to 1,300 TCR reads, IR-seq about 4 to 10.27 million. Study-level points and caveats: IR-seq captured clonotypes deeper and more reliably than RNA-seq.

The library was built from about 400 ng RNA with molecular barcoded adaptors for alpha/delta and beta/gamma chains. TCRdb itself ran the reads through MiXCR, one entry per CDR3 protein. The data contain about 40,000 distinct CDR3 sequences, roughly 13% of them seen just once; the ten biggest clones take up roughly 35%. This clonotype was detected many times. Its antigen is currently unknown. CDR1 is SGHRS, CDR2 YFSETQ, per germline. CDR3 size: 16 residues. V dropped 5 bases and J dropped 0 bases, with 15 bases sitting between them. Source material: a population of CD138-negative cells sorted from bone marrow. The sequence derives from a donor aged 40 or older with multiple myeloma. This chain joins TRBV5-1 and TRBJ2-1, with D hard to call. CDR3 in amino acids: CASRPDLWSSYNEQFF. DNA for the CDR3: TGCGCCAGCAGACCGGACCTATGGAGCTCCTACAATGAGCAGTTCTTC.